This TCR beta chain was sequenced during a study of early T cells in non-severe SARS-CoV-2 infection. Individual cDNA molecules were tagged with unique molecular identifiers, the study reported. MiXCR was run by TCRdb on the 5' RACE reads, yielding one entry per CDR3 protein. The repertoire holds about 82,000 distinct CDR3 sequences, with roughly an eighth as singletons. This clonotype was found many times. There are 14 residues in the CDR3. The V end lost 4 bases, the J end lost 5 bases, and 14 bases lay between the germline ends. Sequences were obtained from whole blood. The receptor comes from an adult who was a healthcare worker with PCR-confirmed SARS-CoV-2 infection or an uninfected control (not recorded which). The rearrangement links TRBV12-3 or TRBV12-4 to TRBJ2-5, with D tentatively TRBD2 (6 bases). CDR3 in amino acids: CASSSYEGGETQYF. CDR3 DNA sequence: TGTGCCAGCAGTTCATATGAGGGAGGTGAGACCCAGTACTTC.